This T cell receptor (beta chain) emerged from a study of cytomegalovirus exposure and HLA in healthy donors. Study overall: A data release that came early held tens of millions of unique TCRs from HLA-typed donors. Out of 350 to 400 genotyped donors, less than 90% belonged to the Caucasian-associated ancestry cluster. Study conclusions and caveats: Analysis was carried out at a later point, and it linked a missense DCLRE1C variant to TCR beta V- and J-gene trimming. Most of the TCR beta V segments (in an earlier analysis) were productive either about 87% or about 30% of the time.

Use of 60 Vbeta and 13 Jbeta primers characterized the PCR. Measured with immunoSEQ multiplex PCR; TCRdb has only the in-frame clones, and not every one. The table shows over 20,000 clones, with approximately 70% occurring only once. In this sample, this clone turned up a few times. What it recognizes is unknown. The CDR3 is 13 amino acids. Germline lookup yields CDR1 MNHEY and CDR2 SVGAGI. After removal of 6 bases from V and 8 bases from J, the junction contained 5 bases not matched to a gene. The sequence was collected from a woman between 45 and 60 years old in good health and CMV-seronegative. This sequence joins TRBV6-5 and TRBJ2-1; 9 bases line up with TRBD2. The sample taken for sequencing was PBMCs. CDR3 sequence: CASSRAGGHEQFF. The DNA for the CDR3 is TGTGCCAGCAGCCGAGCGGGAGGCCATGAGCAGTTCTTC.